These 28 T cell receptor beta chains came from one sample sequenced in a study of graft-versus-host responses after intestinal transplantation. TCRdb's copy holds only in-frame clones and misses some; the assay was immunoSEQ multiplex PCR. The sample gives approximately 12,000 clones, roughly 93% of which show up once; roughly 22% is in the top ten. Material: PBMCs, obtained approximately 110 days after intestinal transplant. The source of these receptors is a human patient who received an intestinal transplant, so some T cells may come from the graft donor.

DNA of the CDR3: TGTGCCAGCAGTTTCGGTTACGAGCAGTACTTC. Translating gives CASSFGYEQYF. The chain has TRBV28 and TRBJ2-7; D unclear. The V and J ends lost 3 bases and 4 bases respectively, with 4 bases between them. Germline values: CDR1 MDHEN, CDR2 SYDVKM. The length of the CDR3 is 11 residues.

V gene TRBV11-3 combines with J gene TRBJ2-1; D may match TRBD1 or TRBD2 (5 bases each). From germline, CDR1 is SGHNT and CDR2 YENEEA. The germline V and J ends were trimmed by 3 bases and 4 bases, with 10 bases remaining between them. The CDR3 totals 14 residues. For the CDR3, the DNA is TGTGCCAGCAGCTTCACCGGGGCTTACAATGAGCAGTTCTTC. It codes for CASSFTGAYNEQFF. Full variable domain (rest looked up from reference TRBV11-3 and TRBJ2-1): EAGVVQSPRYKIIEKKQPVAFWCNPISGHNTLYWYLQNLGQGPELLIRYENEEAVDDSQLPKDRFSAERLKGVDSTLKIQPAELGDSAVYLCASSFTGAYNEQFFGPGTRLTVL.

The CDR3 spells CASSLGGGSSYNEQFF. In DNA form, the CDR3 reads TGTGCCAGCAGCTTAGGAGGGGGGAGCTCCTACAATGAGCAGTTCTTC. This sequence joins TRBV11-3 and TRBJ2-1, with D perhaps matching TRBD1 or TRBD2 (6 bases each). This CDR3 is built from 16 residues. In germline, CDR1 is SGHNT, CDR2 YENEEA. Deletions cut 1 base from V and 0 bases from J, with 10 bases between.

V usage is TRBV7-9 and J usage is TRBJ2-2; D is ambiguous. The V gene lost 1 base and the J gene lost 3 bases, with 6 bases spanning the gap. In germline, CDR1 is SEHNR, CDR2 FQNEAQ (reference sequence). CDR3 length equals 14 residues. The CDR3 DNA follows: TGTGCCAGCAGCTTAGGAGGATACACCGGGGAGCTGTTTTTT. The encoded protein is CASSLGGYTGELFF.

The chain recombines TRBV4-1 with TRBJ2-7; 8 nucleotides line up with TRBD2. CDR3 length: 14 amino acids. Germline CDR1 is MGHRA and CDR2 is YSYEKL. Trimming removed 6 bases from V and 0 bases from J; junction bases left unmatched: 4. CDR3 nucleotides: TGCGCCAGCAGACCGAGCGGGAGCTCCTACGAGCAGTACTTC. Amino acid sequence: CASRPSGSSYEQYF.

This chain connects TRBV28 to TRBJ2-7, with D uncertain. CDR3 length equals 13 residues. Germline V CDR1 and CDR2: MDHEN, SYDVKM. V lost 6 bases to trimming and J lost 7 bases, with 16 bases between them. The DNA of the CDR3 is TGTGCCAGCAGCCGTGGTCCGTCCCCGGAGCAGTACTTC. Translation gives CASSRGPSPEQYF. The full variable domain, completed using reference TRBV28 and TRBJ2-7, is DVKVTQSSRYLVKRTGEKVFLECVQDMDHENMFWYRQDPGLGLRLIYFSYDVKMKEKGDIPEGYSVSREKKERFSLILESASTNQTSMYLCASSRGPSPEQYFGPGTRLTVT.

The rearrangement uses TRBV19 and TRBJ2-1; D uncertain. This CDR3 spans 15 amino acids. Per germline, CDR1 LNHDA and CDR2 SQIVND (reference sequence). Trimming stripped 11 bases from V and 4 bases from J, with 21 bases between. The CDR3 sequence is CASQRRPEEYNEQFF. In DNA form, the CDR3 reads TGTGCCTCCCAGAGGAGACCCGAGGAGTACAATGAGCAGTTCTTC.

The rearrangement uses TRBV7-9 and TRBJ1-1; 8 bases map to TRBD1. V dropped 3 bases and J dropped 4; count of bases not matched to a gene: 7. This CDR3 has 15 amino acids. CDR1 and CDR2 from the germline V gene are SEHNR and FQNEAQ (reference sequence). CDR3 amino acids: CASSFATGVGTEAFF. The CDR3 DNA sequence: TGTGCCAGCAGCTTCGCGACAGGGGTTGGCACTGAAGCTTTCTTT.

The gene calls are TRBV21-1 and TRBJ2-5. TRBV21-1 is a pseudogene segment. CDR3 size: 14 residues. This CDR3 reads CASSKGCVQETQYF. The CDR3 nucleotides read TGTGCCAGCAGCAAGGGGTGCGTCCAAGAGACCCAGTACTTC.

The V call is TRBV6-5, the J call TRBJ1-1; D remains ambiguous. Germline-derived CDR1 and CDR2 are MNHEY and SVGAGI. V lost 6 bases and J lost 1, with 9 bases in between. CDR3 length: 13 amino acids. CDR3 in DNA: TGTGCCAGCAGCTCCGGTTCGAACACTGAAGCTTTCTTT. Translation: CASSSGSNTEAFF.

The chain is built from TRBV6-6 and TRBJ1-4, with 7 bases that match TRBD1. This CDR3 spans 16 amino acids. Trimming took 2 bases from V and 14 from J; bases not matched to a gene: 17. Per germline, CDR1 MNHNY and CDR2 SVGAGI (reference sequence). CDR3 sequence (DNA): TGTGCCAGCAGTTACACGGGGGTGGTACAGGGGAGTCGGCTGTTTTTT. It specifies CASSYTGVVQGSRLFF.

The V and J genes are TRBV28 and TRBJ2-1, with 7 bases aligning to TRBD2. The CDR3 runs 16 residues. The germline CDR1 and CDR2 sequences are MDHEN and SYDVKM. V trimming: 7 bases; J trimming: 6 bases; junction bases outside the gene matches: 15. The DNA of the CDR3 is TGTGCCAGCACTACTCTCGCGGGAGAGAGGGGCAATGAGCAGTTCTTC. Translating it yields CASTTLAGERGNEQFF.

CDR3 DNA: TGTGCCAGCAGCCAAGATGTAGGGGGAGCGGTCACAGATACGCAGTATTTT. Protein: CASSQDVGGAVTDTQYF. This sequence joins TRBV4-2 and TRBJ2-3; D perhaps matches TRBD1 (6 bases). Between the trimmed V and J ends, which lost 0 bases and 2 bases, there was a span of 15 bases. CDR1 and CDR2 from the germline V gene are LGHNA and YNFKEQ. This CDR3 is 17 amino acids long.

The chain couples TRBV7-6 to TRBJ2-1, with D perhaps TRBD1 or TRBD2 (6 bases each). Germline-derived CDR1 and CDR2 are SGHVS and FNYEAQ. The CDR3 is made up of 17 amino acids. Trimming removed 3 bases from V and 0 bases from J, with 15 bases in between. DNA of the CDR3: TGTGCCAGCAGCTTCCGCATTGGGGGGCCCTCCTACAATGAGCAGTTCTTC. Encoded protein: CASSFRIGGPSYNEQFF.

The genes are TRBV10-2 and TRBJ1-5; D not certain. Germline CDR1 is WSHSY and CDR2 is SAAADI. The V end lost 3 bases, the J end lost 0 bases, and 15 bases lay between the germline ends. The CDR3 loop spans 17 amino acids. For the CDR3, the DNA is TGCGCCAGCAGTGAACCGGCGGGAGATCTTAGCAATCAGCCCCAGCATTTT. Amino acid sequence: CASSEPAGDLSNQPQHF.

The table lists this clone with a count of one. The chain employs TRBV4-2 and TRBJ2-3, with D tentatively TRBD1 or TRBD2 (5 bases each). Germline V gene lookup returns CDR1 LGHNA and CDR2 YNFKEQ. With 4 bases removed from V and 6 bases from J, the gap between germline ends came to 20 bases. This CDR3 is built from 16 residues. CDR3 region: CASSLGAGTILDTQYF. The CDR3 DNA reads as TGTGCCAGCAGCCTAGGGGCAGGGACGATTCTTGATACGCAGTATTTT.

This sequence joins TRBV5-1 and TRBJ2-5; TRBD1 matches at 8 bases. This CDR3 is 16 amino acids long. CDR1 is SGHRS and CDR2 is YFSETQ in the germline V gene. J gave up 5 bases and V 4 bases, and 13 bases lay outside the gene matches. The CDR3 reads CASSPVDRDFEETQYF. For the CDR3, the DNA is TGCGCCAGCAGCCCCGTGGACAGGGATTTCGAGGAGACCCAGTACTTC.

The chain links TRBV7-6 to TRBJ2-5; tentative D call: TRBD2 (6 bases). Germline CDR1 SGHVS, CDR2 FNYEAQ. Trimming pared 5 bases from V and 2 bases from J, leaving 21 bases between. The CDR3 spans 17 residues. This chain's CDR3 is CASSRLAGRTPQETQYF. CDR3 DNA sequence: TGTGCCAGCAGCCGTCTGGCGGGACGGACCCCACAAGAGACCCAGTACTTC. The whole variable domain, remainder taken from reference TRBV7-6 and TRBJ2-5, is GAGVSQSPRYKVTKRGQDVALRCDPISGHVSLYWYRQALGQGPEFLTYFNYEAQQDKSGLPNDRFSAERPEGSISTLTIQRTEQRDSAMYRCASSRLAGRTPQETQYFGPGTRLLVL.

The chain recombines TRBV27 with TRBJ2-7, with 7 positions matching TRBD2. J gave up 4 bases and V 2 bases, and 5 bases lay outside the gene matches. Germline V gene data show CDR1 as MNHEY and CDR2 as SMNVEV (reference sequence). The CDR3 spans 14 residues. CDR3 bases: TGTGCCAGCAGTTTAGCGGGAGAGTCGTACGAGCAGTACTTC. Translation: CASSLAGESYEQYF.

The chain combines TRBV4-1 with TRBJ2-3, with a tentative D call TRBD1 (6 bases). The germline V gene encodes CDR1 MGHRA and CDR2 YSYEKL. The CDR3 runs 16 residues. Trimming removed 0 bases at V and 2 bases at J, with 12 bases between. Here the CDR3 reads CASSQDMTGNTDTQYF. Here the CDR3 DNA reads TGCGCCAGCAGCCAAGATATGACAGGCAACACAGATACGCAGTATTTT.

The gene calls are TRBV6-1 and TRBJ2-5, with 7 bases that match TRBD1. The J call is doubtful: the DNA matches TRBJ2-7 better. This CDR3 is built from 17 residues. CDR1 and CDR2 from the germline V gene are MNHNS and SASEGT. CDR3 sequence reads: CASSERNLRDREYEQYF. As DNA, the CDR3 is TGTGCCAGCAGTGAAAGGAACCTCCGAGACAGGGAATACGAGCAGTACTTC.

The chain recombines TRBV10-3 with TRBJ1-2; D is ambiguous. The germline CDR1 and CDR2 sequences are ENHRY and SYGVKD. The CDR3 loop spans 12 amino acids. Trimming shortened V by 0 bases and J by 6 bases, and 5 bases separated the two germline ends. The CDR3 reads CAISESGDGYTF. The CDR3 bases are TGTGCCATCAGTGAGTCTGGGGATGGCTACACCTTC.

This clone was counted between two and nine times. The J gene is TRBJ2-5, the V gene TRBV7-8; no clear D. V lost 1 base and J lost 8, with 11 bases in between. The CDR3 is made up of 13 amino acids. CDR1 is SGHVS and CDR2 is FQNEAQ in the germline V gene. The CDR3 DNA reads TGTGCCAGCAGCTTAGGTTCCGTGGCCACCCAGTACTTC. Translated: CASSLGSVATQYF.

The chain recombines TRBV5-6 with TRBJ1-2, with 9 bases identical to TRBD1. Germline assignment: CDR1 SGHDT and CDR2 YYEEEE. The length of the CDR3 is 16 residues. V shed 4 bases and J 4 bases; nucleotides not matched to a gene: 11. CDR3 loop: CASSVQGQGRTYGYTF. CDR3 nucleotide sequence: TGTGCCAGCAGCGTACAGGGACAGGGACGGACCTATGGCTACACCTTC.

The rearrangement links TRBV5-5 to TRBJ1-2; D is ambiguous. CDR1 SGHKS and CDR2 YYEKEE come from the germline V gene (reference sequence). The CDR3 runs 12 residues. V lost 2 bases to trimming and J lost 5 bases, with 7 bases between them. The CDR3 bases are TGTGCCAGCAGCTTAGTAGCTTATGGCTACACCTTC. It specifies CASSLVAYGYTF.

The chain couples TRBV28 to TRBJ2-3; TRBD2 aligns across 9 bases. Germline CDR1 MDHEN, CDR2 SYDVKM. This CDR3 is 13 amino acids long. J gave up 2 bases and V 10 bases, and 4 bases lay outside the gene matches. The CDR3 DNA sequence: TGTGCCATGGCGGGAGGGACCACAGATACGCAGTATTTT. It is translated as CAMAGGTTDTQYF.

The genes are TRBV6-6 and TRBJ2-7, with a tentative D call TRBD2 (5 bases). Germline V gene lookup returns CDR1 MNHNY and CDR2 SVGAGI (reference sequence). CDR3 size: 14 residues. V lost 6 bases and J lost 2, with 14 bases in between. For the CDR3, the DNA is TGTGCCAGCAGCCCACTAGAGGCAGCCTACGAGCAGTACTTC. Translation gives CASSPLEAAYEQYF.

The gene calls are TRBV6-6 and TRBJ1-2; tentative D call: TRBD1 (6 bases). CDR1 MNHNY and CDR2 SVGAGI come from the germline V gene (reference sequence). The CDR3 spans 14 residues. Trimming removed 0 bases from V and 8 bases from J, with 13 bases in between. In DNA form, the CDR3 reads TGTGCCAGCAGTTACTCGACAGGAGAAGAGGGCTACACCTTC. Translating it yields CASSYSTGEEGYTF.